These 16 T cell receptor beta chains share one sample of origin, sequenced in a study of cytomegalovirus exposure and HLA in healthy donors. Measured with immunoSEQ multiplex PCR; TCRdb has only the in-frame clones, and not every one. This sample has about 360,000 clones, with 86% found just once. The sequenced sample was PBMCs. The receptors originated from a woman between 18 and 30 years old in good health and CMV-seronegative.

CDR3 loop: CASSLTVRDQPQHF. Written as DNA, the CDR3 is TGTGCCAGCAGTTTGACTGTTCGGGATCAGCCCCAGCATTTT. The chain couples TRBV27 to TRBJ1-5; D not certain. V lost 3 bases to trimming and J lost 5 bases, with 11 bases between them. CDR1 MNHEY and CDR2 SMNVEV come from the germline V gene (reference sequence). The CDR3 spans 14 residues.

The chain carries TRBV11-2 and TRBJ1-6, with D unresolved. The CDR3 is 17 amino acids. Looked up from germline, CDR1 is SGHAT and CDR2 is FQNNGV. Trimming removed 0 bases at V and 10 bases at J, with 19 bases between. The CDR3 here is CASSLDSSPPERSPLHF. CDR3 DNA: TGTGCCAGCAGCTTAGATTCTTCCCCCCCCGAGAGATCACCCCTCCACTTT.

This chain uses TRBV6-5 with TRBJ2-7; 7 bases map to TRBD2. V lost 0 bases to trimming and J lost 3 bases; unmatched junction nucleotides: 5. The CDR3 has 15 residues. Per the germline V gene, CDR1 is MNHEY and CDR2 is SVGAGI. For the CDR3, the DNA is TGTGCCAGCAGTTACTCTGCGGGAGAGGTCTACGAGCAGTACTTC. Protein sequence: CASSYSAGEVYEQYF.

The CDR3 region has the DNA TGTGCCACCAGCAGAGCAGGGGGTTCCGAGCAGTACTTC. The encoded protein is CATSRAGGSEQYF. J is TRBJ2-7 and V is TRBV15; 7 bases fit TRBD1. The CDR3 runs to 13 residues. V trimming: 1 base; J trimming: 6 bases; junction bases outside the gene matches: 3. Per the germline V gene, CDR1 is LNHNV and CDR2 is YYDKDF (reference sequence).

The table lists this clone with a count of one. The CDR3 nucleotides are TGTGCCAGCAGTGCGGGACAGGATAACAATGAGCAGTTCTTC. It translates to CASSAGQDNNEQFF. The chain couples TRBV25-1 to TRBJ2-1, with 8 bases matching TRBD1. CDR3 length equals 14 residues. The germline V gene encodes CDR1 MGHDK and CDR2 SYGVNS. Unmatched junction bases numbered 4, after V lost 4 bases and J lost 5 bases.

The J gene is TRBJ2-7, the V gene TRBV27, with no clear D. The CDR3 runs 12 residues. Looked up from germline, CDR1 is MNHEY and CDR2 is SMNVEV (reference sequence). V was trimmed by 6 bases and J by 6 bases, leaving 12 bases between them. The CDR3 nucleotides are TGTGCCAGCAGGTTCGTGTCTACCGAGCAGTACTTC. Protein sequence: CASRFVSTEQYF.

The table lists this clone with a count of one. The chain uses TRBV4-1 and TRBJ1-3; 11 nucleotides align to TRBD1. With V trimmed by 4 bases and J by 4 bases, 3 bases remained unmatched. The CDR3 has 15 residues. The germline V gene encodes CDR1 MGHRA and CDR2 YSYEKL. CDR3 amino acids: CASSLGQGVGNTIYF. In nucleotides, the CDR3 is TGCGCCAGCAGCCTGGGACAGGGGGTAGGAAACACCATATATTTT.

This sequence joins TRBV5-5 and TRBJ2-7; D might be TRBD1 (6 bases). The CDR3 consists of 15 residues. The V gene lost 6 bases and the J gene lost 5 bases, with 21 bases spanning the gap. Per germline, CDR1 SGHKS and CDR2 YYEKEE (reference sequence). CDR3 nucleotides: TGTGCCAGCACCCTGACCCCAGGGGCTATTAACGAGCAGTACTTC. This codes for CASTLTPGAINEQYF.

The gene calls are TRBV7-8 and TRBJ1-1; weak D call: TRBD1 (6 bases). From germline, CDR1 is SGHVS and CDR2 FQNEAQ. The CDR3 sequence is 12 residues long. Trimming took off 8 bases at V and 1 base at J, with 8 bases between the two ends. CDR3: CASSQGNTEAFF. Here the CDR3 DNA reads TGTGCCAGCTCACAGGGGAACACTGAAGCTTTCTTT.

Written as DNA, the CDR3 is TGTGCCAGCAGAGTAGGGACAGGGACCTACAATGAGCAGTTCTTC. Translating it yields CASRVGTGTYNEQFF. The V gene is TRBV28, the J gene TRBJ2-1; TRBD1 agrees at 9 bases. The ends lost 6 bases at V and 2 bases at J; junction bases unmatched: 5. The length of the CDR3 is 15 residues. The germline V gene has CDR1 MDHEN and CDR2 SYDVKM.

About this clone: The sample has other DNA sequences that encode this CDR3 too. V and J are TRBV27 and TRBJ2-1; tentative D call: TRBD2 (7 bases). Trimming left V 2 bases short and J 8 bases short, with 16 bases between. The CDR3 covers 15 residues. Germline-derived CDR1 and CDR2 are MNHEY and SMNVEV (reference sequence). The CDR3, as DNA: TGTGCCAGCAGTTTAAGGGGGAGGGCTCTTGATGAGCAGTTCTTC. It yields the protein CASSLRGRALDEQFF.

The J gene is TRBJ1-1, the V gene TRBV27; possibly TRBD1 for D (6 bases). CDR1 is MNHEY, CDR2 SMNVEV, per germline (reference sequence). This CDR3 comprises 17 residues. The ends were cut back, 2 bases at V and 8 bases at J, with 24 bases in the middle. This CDR3 is CASSLPPPQGPTAEAFF. The CDR3 region has the DNA TGTGCCAGCAGTTTACCCCCCCCACAGGGACCCACTGCCGAAGCTTTCTTT.

The chain employs TRBV5-1 and TRBJ2-3; 8 bases fit TRBD1. The CDR3 extends over 14 amino acids. CDR1 is SGHRS, CDR2 YFSETQ, per germline. The J segment lost 2 bases and the V segment lost 8 bases, leaving 7 bases of the junction unmatched. The CDR3 loop is CASSQGAATDTQYF. DNA of the CDR3: TGCGCCAGTTCTCAGGGGGCTGCCACAGATACGCAGTATTTT.

In this sample, this clone turned up once. The gene calls are TRBV6-5 and TRBJ1-2; 7 bases are a match to TRBD1. The V segment lost 11 bases and the J segment 5 bases; nucleotides outside the gene matches: 11. Germline CDR1 is MNHEY and CDR2 is SVGAGI. The CDR3 spans 13 residues. In DNA, the CDR3 is TGTGCCGTAGACCGGGACAGATTTTATGGCTACACCTTC. Its protein is CAVDRDRFYGYTF.

CDR3 nucleotides: TGCGCCAGCAGCTTGGTTCGCGAGAGCTCCTACAATGAGCAGTTCTTC. Its translation: CASSLVRESSYNEQFF. The gene calls are TRBV5-1 and TRBJ2-1; D is ambiguous. This CDR3 region has 16 residues. Trimming removed 0 bases at V and 0 bases at J, with 10 bases between. CDR1 is SGHRS and CDR2 is YFSETQ in the germline V gene.

This CDR3 reads CASNPLLGQSTGGYTF. As DNA, the CDR3 is TGTGCCAGCAACCCCCTGCTGGGACAGAGCACGGGCGGCTACACCTTC. This chain uses TRBV28 with TRBJ1-2; 7 nucleotides align to TRBD1. V lost 7 bases to trimming and J lost 8 bases; unmatched junction nucleotides: 19. Germline V gene sequence: CDR1 MDHEN, CDR2 SYDVKM. The CDR3 has 16 amino acids.